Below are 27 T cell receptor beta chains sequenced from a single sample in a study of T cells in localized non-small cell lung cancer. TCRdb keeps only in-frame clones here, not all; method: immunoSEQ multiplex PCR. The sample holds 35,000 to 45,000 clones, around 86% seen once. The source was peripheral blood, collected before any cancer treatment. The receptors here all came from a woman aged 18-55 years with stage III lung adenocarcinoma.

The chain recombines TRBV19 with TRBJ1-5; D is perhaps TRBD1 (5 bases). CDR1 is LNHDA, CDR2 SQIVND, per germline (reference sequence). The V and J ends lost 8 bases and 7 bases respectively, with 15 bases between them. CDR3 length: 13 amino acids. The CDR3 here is CASAVQGGQPQHF. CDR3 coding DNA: TGTGCCAGTGCTGTGCAGGGAGGACAGCCCCAGCATTTT.

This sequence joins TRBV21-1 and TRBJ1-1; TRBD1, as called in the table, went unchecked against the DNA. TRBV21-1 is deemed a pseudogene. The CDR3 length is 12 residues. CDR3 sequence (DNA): TGTGCCAGCAGAAGGGGGAACACTGAAGCTTTCTTT. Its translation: CASRRGNTEAFF.

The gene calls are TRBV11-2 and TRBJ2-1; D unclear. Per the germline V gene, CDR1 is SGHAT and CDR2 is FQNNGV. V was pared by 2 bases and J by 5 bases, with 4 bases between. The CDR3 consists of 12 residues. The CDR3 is CASSLSHNEQFF. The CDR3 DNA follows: TGTGCCAGCAGCTTAAGCCACAATGAGCAGTTCTTC.

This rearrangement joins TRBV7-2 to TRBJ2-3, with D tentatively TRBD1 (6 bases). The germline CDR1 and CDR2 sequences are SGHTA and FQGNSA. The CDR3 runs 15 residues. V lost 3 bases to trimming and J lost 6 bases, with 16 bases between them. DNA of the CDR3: TGTGCCAGCAGCTTCGATCTTACAGGGTGGGATACGCAGTATTTT. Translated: CASSFDLTGWDTQYF.

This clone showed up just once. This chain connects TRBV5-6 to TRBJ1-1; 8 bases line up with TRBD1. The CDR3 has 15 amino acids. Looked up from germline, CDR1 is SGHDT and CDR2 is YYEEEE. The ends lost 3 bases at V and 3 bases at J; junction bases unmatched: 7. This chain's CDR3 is CASSSTRTGYTEAFF. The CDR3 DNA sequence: TGTGCCAGCAGCTCTACTAGGACAGGGTACACTGAAGCTTTCTTT. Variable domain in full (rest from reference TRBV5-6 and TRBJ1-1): DAGVTQSPTHLIKTRGQQVTLRCSPKSGHDTVSWYQQALGQGPQFIFQYYEEEERQRGNFPDRFSGHQFPNYSSELNVNALLLGDSALYLCASSSTRTGYTEAFFGQGTRLTVV.

The CDR3 spells CASSFAVDRDQPQHF. The CDR3 coding sequence is TGTGCCAGCAGCTTCGCGGTGGACAGGGATCAGCCCCAGCATTTT. The chain links TRBV7-2 to TRBJ1-5, with TRBD1 matching 8 bases. Germline V lookup: CDR1 SGHTA, CDR2 FQGNSA. The CDR3 runs to 15 residues. The J segment lost 5 bases and the V segment lost 3 bases, leaving 6 bases of the junction unmatched.

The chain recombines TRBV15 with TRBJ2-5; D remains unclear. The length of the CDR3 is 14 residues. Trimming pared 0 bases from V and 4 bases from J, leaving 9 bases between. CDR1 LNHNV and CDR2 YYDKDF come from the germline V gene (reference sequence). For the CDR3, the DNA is TGTGCCACCAGCAGAGATAAAGTGTCAGAGACCCAGTACTTC. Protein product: CATSRDKVSETQYF. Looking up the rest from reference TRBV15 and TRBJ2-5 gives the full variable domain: DAMVIQNPRYQVTQFGKPVTLSCSQTLNHNVMYWYQQKSSQAPKLLFHYYDKDFNNEADTPDNFQSRRPNTSFCFLDIRSPGLGDTAMYLCATSRDKVSETQYFGPGTRLLVL.

CDR3 loop: CASIGLAGGPGELFF. CDR3 DNA sequence: TGTGCCAGCATTGGACTAGCGGGGGGTCCCGGGGAGCTGTTTTTT. V usage is TRBV6-1 and J usage is TRBJ2-2, with TRBD2 matching over 14 bases. CDR1 is MNHNS, CDR2 SASEGT, per germline. The ends lost 7 bases at V and 6 bases at J; junction bases unmatched: 4. CDR3 size: 15 residues.

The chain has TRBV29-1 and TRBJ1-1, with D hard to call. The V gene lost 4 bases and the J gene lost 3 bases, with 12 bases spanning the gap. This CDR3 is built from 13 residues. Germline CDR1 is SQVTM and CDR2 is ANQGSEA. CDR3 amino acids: CSVVRGQYTEAFF. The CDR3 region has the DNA TGCAGCGTTGTTCGAGGGCAATACACTGAAGCTTTCTTT.

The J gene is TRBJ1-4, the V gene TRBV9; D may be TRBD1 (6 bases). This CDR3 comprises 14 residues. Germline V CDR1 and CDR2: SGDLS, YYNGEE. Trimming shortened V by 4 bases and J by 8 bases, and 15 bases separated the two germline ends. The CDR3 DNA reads TGTGCCAGCAGCCCCCTATCCAGGGGCGAAAAACTGTTTTTT. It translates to CASSPLSRGEKLFF.

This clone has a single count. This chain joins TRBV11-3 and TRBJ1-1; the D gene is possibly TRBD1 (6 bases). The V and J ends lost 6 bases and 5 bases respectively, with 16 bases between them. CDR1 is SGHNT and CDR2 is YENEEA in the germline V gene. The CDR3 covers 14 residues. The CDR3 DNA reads TGTGCCAGCAGTCCGGTCGGGGGGGCAACTGAAGCTTTCTTT. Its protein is CASSPVGGATEAFF.

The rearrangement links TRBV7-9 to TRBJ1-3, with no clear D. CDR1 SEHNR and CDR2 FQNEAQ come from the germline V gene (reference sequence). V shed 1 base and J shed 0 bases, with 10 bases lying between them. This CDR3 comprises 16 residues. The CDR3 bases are TGTGCCAGCAGCTTAGGCAGCTTCGACTCTGGAAACACCATATATTTT. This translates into CASSLGSFDSGNTIYF. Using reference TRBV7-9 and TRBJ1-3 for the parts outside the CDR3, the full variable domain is DTGVSQNPRHKITKRGQNVTFRCDPISEHNRLYWYRQTLGQGPEFLTYFQNEAQLEKSRLLSDRFSAERPKGSFSTLEIQRTEQGDSAMYLCASSLGSFDSGNTIYFGEGSWLTVV.

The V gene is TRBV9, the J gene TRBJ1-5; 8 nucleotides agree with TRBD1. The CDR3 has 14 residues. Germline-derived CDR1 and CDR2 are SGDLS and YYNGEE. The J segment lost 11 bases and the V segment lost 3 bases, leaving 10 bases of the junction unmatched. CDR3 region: CASSAGTGNVSQHF. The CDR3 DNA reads TGTGCCAGCAGCGCAGGGACAGGCAACGTATCCCAGCATTTT.

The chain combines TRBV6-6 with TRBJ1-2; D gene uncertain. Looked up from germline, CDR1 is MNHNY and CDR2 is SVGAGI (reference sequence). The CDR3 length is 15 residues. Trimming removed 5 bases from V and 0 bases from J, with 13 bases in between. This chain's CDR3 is CASSDYRATNYGYTF. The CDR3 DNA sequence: TGTGCCAGCAGTGACTACAGAGCTACTAACTATGGCTACACCTTC.

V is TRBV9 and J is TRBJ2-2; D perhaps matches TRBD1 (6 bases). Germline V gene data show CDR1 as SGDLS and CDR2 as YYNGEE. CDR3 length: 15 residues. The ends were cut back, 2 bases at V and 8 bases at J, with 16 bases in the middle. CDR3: CASSVRDTWPGELFF. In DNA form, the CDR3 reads TGTGCCAGCAGCGTCCGGGACACTTGGCCAGGGGAGCTGTTTTTT.

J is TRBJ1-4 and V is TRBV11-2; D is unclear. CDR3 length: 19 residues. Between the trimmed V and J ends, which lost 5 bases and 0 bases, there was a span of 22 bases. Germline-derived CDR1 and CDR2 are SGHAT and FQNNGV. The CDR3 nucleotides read TGTGCCAGCAGCCTTGGAGGCAGATCAAGCCTTTCAACTAATGAAAAACTGTTTTTT. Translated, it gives CASSLGGRSSLSTNEKLFF.

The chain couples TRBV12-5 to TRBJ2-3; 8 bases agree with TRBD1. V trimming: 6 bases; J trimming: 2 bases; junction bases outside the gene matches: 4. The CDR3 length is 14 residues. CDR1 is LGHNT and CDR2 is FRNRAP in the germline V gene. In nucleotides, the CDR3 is TGTGCTAGTGGGAGGACAGGGCACACAGATACGCAGTATTTT. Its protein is CASGRTGHTDTQYF.

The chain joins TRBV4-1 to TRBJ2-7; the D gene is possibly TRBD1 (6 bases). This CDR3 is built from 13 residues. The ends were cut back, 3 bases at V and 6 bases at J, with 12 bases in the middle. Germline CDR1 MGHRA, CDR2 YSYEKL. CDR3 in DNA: TGCGCCAGCAGCCACCCCGGACAGCTCGAGCAGTACTTC. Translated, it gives CASSHPGQLEQYF.

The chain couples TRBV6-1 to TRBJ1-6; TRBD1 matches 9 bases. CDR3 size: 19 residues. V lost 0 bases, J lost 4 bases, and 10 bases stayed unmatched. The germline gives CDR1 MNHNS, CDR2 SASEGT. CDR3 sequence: CASSEAPPGQGDYNSPLHF. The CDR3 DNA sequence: TGTGCCAGCAGTGAAGCCCCTCCGGGACAGGGAGATTATAATTCACCCCTCCACTTT.

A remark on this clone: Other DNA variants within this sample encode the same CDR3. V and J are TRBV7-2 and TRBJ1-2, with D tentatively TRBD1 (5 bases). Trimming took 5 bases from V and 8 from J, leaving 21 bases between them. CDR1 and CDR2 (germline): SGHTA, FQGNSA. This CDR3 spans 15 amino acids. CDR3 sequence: CASSPGPGRGSGYTF. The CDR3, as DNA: TGTGCCAGCAGCCCAGGCCCGGGTCGGGGCTCAGGCTACACCTTC.

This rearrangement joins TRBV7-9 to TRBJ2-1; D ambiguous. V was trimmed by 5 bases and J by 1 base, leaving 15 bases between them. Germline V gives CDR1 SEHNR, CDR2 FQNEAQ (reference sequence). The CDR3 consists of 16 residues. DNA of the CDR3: TGTGCCAGCAGCCCCAAGTCCCCTATTTCCTACAATGAGCAGTTCTTC. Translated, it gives CASSPKSPISYNEQFF. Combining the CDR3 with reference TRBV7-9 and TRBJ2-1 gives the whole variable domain DTGVSQNPRHKITKRGQNVTFRCDPISEHNRLYWYRQTLGQGPEFLTYFQNEAQLEKSRLLSDRFSAERPKGSFSTLEIQRTEQGDSAMYLCASSPKSPISYNEQFFGPGTRLTVL.

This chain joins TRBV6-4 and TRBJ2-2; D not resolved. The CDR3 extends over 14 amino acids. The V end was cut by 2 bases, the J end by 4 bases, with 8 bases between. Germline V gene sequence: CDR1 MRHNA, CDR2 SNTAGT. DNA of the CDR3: TGTGCCAGCAGTGACGAATTTGGCACCGGGGAGCTGTTTTTT. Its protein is CASSDEFGTGELFF.

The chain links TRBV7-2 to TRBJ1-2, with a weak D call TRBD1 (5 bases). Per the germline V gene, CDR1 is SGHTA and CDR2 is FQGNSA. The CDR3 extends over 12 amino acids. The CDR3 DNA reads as TGTGCTTTGGGAGGGCAGGGCTATGGCTACACCTTC. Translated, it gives CALGGQGYGYTF.

CDR3 amino acids: CARSGEGSNQPQHF. CDR3 sequence (DNA): TGTGCCAGAAGTGGAGAGGGGAGTAATCAGCCCCAGCATTTT. The V gene is TRBV5-3, the J gene TRBJ1-5; D might be TRBD1 (5 bases). TRBV5-3 is an ORF; its function is uncertain. V lost 5 bases and J lost 4, with 13 bases in between. The CDR3 runs 14 residues.

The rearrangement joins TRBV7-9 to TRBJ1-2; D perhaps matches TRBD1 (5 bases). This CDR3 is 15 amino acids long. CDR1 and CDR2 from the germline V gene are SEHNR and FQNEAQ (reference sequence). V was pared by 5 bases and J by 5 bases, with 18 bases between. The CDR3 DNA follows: TGTGCCAGCAGCCAAGGCGGGGCCCTGGAATATGGCTACACCTTC. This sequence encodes CASSQGGALEYGYTF.

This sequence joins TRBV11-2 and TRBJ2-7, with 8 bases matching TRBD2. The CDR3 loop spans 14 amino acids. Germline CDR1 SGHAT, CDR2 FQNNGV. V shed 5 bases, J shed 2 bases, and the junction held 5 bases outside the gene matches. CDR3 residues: CASSQFGGAYEQYF. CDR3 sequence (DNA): TGTGCCAGCAGCCAATTCGGGGGGGCCTACGAGCAGTACTTC.

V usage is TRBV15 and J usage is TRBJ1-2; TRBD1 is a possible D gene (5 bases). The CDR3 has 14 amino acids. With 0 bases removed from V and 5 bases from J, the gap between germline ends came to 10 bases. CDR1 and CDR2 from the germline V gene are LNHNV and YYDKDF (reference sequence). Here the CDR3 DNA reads TGTGCCACCAGCAGAGAAGGTCAGGGTTATGGCTACACCTTC. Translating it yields CATSREGQGYGYTF.